The source of this T cell receptor (beta chain) is a study of blood T cell repertoires in COVID-19 (dated by TCRdb to the early 2020s). Background on the whole study: Collaborator samples came from the United States, Italy and Spain and covered acute and convalescent phases of COVID-19. The material from the prospective study consisted of cDNA or gDNA derived from T cells, B-cell-depleted T cells, or PBMCs. Subjects who had been exposed to COVID-19, were actively infected with it, or had recovered from it provided the deeply sampled blood TCRbeta repertoires that made up the dataset. The repertoires were made available in a free public database intended to serve as a resource for research on the immune response to SARS-CoV-2. Samples came from the ongoing ImmuneRACE study (first 160 participants) plus 1,254 subjects from 6 global collaborators. The sample metadata nearly always contained a de-identified subject ID, COVID-19 status, age in years and sex. HLA class I and class II types, where available, came from metadata supplied by the sample provider rather than from assay-based typing.

The collaborating institutions used their own protocols to collect whole blood in K2EDTA tubes. For TCRbeta analysis, collaborators shipped samples as frozen whole blood, isolated PBMCs, or DNA extracted from either of those sample types. The immunoSEQ Assay, a bias-controlled multiplex PCR, was used to amplify TCRbeta CDR3 regions from genomic DNA. Regarding the original processing steps: The number of nucleated cells in each sample was estimated by amplification of reference gene primers within the assay. Sequence reads were collapsed and filtered to measure the absolute abundance of every unique TCRbeta CDR3 rearrangement. For each sample, productive Simpson clonality was calculated as the square root of Simpson's diversity index across productive rearrangements. Here the immuneACCESS table is served through TCRdb, limited to in-frame sequences with V and J called. Missing clones are a known gap in these copies; in checked studies unresolved V genes cover under half, and the rest lacks a known reason. That table is the source of V, J and clone size, and D and trimming were worked out from the DNA. Counted in this sample were about 220,000 clones; roughly 84% of them appeared once. Clones ranked in the top ten supply 3% to 4% of the sample.

The junction shows trimming of 5 bases on V and 10 bases on J, and the gene matches do not reach 9 bases of it. The CDR3 has 13 amino acids, counting the end cysteine and phenylalanine. Only the CDR3 portion is preserved as DNA: 39 bases, with reading frame beginning at the first base. With respect to this clone: Its binding antigen is unknown. Base qualities were left out, and no much larger clone turns up one base away.

General study outcomes and caveats: The amount of clinical and demographic metadata varied by source and participant and was provided uncurated.

The TCR originated in an elderly woman with acute or convalescent COVID-19. The material sequenced was peripheral blood. The receptor chain draws on TRBV12-3 or TRBV12-4 and TRBJ1-1; 8 of the junction bases match TRBD1. The CDR3 region reads CASSPGQGARAFF. The DNA is as follows: TGTGCCAGCAGTCCTGGACAGGGCGCAAGAGCTTTCTTT.